Following are 6 T cell receptor beta chains from one sample sequenced in a study of blood T cell repertoires in COVID-19. The data were produced by immunoSEQ multiplex PCR, yet TCRdb's version contains in-frame clones alone and is incomplete. The table records approximately 260,000 clones, about 80% of them present only once. Specimen: peripheral blood. The receptors derive from a human donor in a cohort sampled during active COVID-19.

The V and J genes are TRBV29-1 and TRBJ2-5, with D perhaps TRBD1 (6 bases). Germline-derived CDR1 and CDR2 are SQVTM and ANQGSEA. V lost 7 bases and J lost 0, with 9 bases in between. This CDR3 is built from 12 residues. In DNA, the CDR3 is TGCAGCGCCGGGACAAACCAAGAGACCCAGTACTTC. Its translation is CSAGTNQETQYF.

V is TRBV18 and J is TRBJ2-1, with TRBD2 matching over 10 bases. The germline CDR1 and CDR2 sequences are KGHSH and LQKENI. The CDR3 extends over 16 amino acids. The V gene end was trimmed by 3 bases and the J gene end by 10 bases; junction bases not matched to a gene: 12. CDR3 DNA sequence: TGTGCCAGCTCACCCTTAACTAGCGGGGCCGCTGGGGAGCAGTTCTTC. Amino acids: CASSPLTSGAAGEQFF.

The rearrangement uses TRBV6-2 or TRBV6-3 and TRBJ2-2, with 10 nucleotides matching TRBD1. V gave up 2 bases and J gave up 5 bases; unmatched junction bases: 2. The CDR3 totals 15 residues. The V gene's germline CDR1 is MNHEY and CDR2 SVGEGT. CDR3 sequence reads: CASSYRQGATGELFF. The CDR3 DNA is TGTGCCAGCAGTTACCGACAGGGGGCGACCGGGGAGCTGTTTTTT.

The rearrangement links TRBV10-2 to TRBJ1-6; D not certain. CDR1 and CDR2 from the germline V gene are WSHSY and SAAADI. The CDR3 runs to 12 residues. Trimming took off 6 bases at V and 8 bases at J, with 8 bases between the two ends. Here the CDR3 reads CASRAYDSPLHF. The CDR3 nucleotides read TGCGCCAGCAGGGCATACGATTCACCCCTCCACTTT.

The CDR3 protein is CAASSVDNQPQHF. The CDR3 DNA is TGTGCCGCCTCCTCGGTTGACAATCAGCCCCAGCATTTT. The chain recombines TRBV6-5 with TRBJ1-5, with D uncertain. Germline loops: CDR1 MNHEY, CDR2 SVGAGI. The CDR3 consists of 13 residues. The V end was cut by 11 bases, the J end by 3 bases, with 14 bases between.

The chain combines TRBV5-1 with TRBJ2-5; 8 nucleotides match TRBD1. Per germline, CDR1 SGHRS and CDR2 YFSETQ. J was trimmed by 5 bases and V by 4 bases; bases with no gene match: 4. CDR3 length: 13 residues. CDR3 loop: CASSGWDRETQYF. DNA of the CDR3: TGCGCCAGCAGCGGATGGGACAGGGAGACCCAGTACTTC.